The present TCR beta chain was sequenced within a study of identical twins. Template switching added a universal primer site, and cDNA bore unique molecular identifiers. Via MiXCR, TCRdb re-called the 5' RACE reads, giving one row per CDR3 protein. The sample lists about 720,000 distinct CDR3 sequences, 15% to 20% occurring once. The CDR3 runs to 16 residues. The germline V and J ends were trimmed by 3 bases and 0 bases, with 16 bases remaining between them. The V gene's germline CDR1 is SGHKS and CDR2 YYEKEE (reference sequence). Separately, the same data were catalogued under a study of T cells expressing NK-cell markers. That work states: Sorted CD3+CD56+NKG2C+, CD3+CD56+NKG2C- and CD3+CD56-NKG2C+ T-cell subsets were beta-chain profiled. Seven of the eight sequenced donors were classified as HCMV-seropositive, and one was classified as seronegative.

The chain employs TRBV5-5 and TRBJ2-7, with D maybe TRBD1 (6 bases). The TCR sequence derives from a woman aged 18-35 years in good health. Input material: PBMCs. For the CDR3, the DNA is TGTGCCAGCAGCTCCCATAACAGGGCGAGCTCCTACGAGCAGTACTTC. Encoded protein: CASSSHNRASSYEQYF. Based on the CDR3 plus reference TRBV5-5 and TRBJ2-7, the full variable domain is DAGVTQSPTHLIKTRGQQVTLRCSPISGHKSVSWYQQVLGQGPQFIFQYYEKEERGRGNFPDRFSARQFPNYSSELNVNALLLGDSALYLCASSSHNRASSYEQYFGPGTRLTVT.